Presented here are 22 T cell receptor beta chains from one specimen sequenced in a study of identifying expanded T cells in peripheral blood. Sequencing used immunoSEQ multiplex PCR; TCRdb keeps in-frame clones, though not all of them. The sample has approximately 91,000 clones; approximately 89% are singletons. Sequencing was done on a sample of blood. Receptor source: a person aged 18 to 75 in good health.

The chain is built from TRBV2 and TRBJ1-1, with D possibly being TRBD1 (6 bases). CDR1 and CDR2 (germline): SNHLY, FYNNEI. The CDR3 consists of 16 residues. The ends were cut back, 4 bases at V and 8 bases at J, with 23 bases in the middle. The CDR3 nucleotides read TGTGCCAGCAGTGGATCCCCCCTCAGTGGACAGCCCGAAGCTTTCTTT. This sequence encodes CASSGSPLSGQPEAFF.

This clone was counted once. The chain recombines TRBV25-1 with TRBJ2-5; 9 bases agree with TRBD2. V was pared by 3 bases and J by 1 base, with 3 bases of the junction left unmatched. CDR1 and CDR2 (germline): MGHDK, SYGVNS. The CDR3 totals 15 residues. The CDR3 loop reads CASSEAGGPQETQYF. Written as DNA, the CDR3 is TGTGCCAGCAGTGAGGCGGGGGGGCCCCAAGAGACCCAGTACTTC.

V gene TRBV5-1 combines with J gene TRBJ1-3, with D perhaps TRBD1 (5 bases). Germline values: CDR1 SGHRS, CDR2 YFSETQ. The CDR3 sequence is 14 residues long. Between the trimmed V and J ends, which lost 3 bases and 4 bases, there was a span of 11 bases. The CDR3 DNA sequence: TGCGCCAGCAGCTCGCAGGGTTCGGGAAACACCATATATTTT. It codes for CASSSQGSGNTIYF.

As regards this clone: The sample has other DNA sequences that encode this CDR3 too. The V gene is TRBV5-1, the J gene TRBJ1-5; TRBD1 matches at 10 bases. Trimming took 4 bases from V and 5 from J; bases not matched to a gene: 3. The CDR3 has 14 amino acids. Germline V gene lookup returns CDR1 SGHRS and CDR2 YFSETQ. The chain's CDR3 is CASSPGTGDQPQHF. CDR3 DNA: TGCGCCAGCAGCCCCGGGACAGGGGATCAGCCCCAGCATTTT.

J is TRBJ2-1 and V is TRBV15; no clear D. The CDR3 has 16 residues. Trimming cost V 0 bases and J 1 base, with 10 bases left between them. Germline-derived CDR1 and CDR2 are LNHNV and YYDKDF (reference sequence). The CDR3 nucleotides read TGTGCCACCAGCAGAGATTCGGGCTGGTCCTACAATGAGCAGTTCTTC. This sequence encodes CATSRDSGWSYNEQFF.

J is TRBJ1-1 and V is TRBV5-6; 7 nucleotides agree with TRBD1. Trimming removed 4 bases from V and 13 bases from J; junction bases left unmatched: 13. From germline, CDR1 is SGHDT and CDR2 YYEEEE. This CDR3 contains 13 residues. CDR3 sequence: CASSLTRTGSCFF. The CDR3 nucleotides read TGTGCCAGCAGCCTAACTAGGACAGGTTCCTGTTTCTTT.

This chain's CDR3 is CASSYDEMGAKNIQYF. For the CDR3, the DNA is TGTGCCAGCAGCTACGATGAGATGGGGGCCAAAAACATTCAGTACTTC. V usage is TRBV28 and J usage is TRBJ2-4; D not certain. The germline V and J ends were trimmed by 6 bases and 1 base, with 16 bases remaining between them. The CDR3 sequence is 16 residues long. The germline gives CDR1 MDHEN, CDR2 SYDVKM.

The chain is built from TRBV28 and TRBJ2-3; D is undetermined. The V gene's germline CDR1 is MDHEN and CDR2 SYDVKM. The V end lost 1 base, the J end lost 1 base, and 9 bases lay between the germline ends. The length of the CDR3 is 15 residues. CDR3 sequence (DNA): TGTGCCAGCAGTTTATCACCCTCGGGCACAGATACGCAGTATTTT. It translates to CASSLSPSGTDTQYF.

The chain employs TRBV9 and TRBJ1-3; weak D call: TRBD1 (6 bases). The ends were cut back, 1 base at V and 2 bases at J, with 10 bases in the middle. Germline V gene data show CDR1 as SGDLS and CDR2 as YYNGEE. This CDR3 has 15 residues. The CDR3 here is CASSVLGAAGNTIYF. The CDR3 DNA reads TGTGCCAGCAGCGTATTGGGGGCGGCTGGAAACACCATATATTTT.

This clone was picked up a small number of times. The V and J genes are TRBV29-1 and TRBJ1-2; weak D call: TRBD1 (5 bases). The V gene lost 3 bases and the J gene lost 4 bases, with 9 bases spanning the gap. CDR3 length: 12 amino acids. Germline loops: CDR1 SQVTM, CDR2 ANQGSEA. The CDR3 spells CSVDAGLYGYTF. In DNA, the CDR3 is TGCAGCGTTGATGCAGGGCTCTATGGCTACACCTTC.

This rearrangement joins TRBV15 to TRBJ1-1; D call uncertain. V lost 5 bases and J 0 bases, leaving 4 bases between the germline ends. CDR3 length equals 12 residues. CDR1 is LNHNV and CDR2 is YYDKDF in the germline V gene (reference sequence). The CDR3 DNA reads as TGTGCCACCAGCCGACTGAACACTGAAGCTTTCTTT. Protein sequence: CATSRLNTEAFF.

This clone was observed a handful of times. The rearrangement joins TRBV7-9 to TRBJ2-2; D gene ambiguous. Between the trimmed V and J ends, which lost 10 bases and 3 bases, there was a span of 15 bases. The germline CDR1 and CDR2 sequences are SEHNR and FQNEAQ (reference sequence). This CDR3 has 14 residues. CDR3 in amino acids: CATRPPGDTGELFF. CDR3 in DNA: TGTGCCACTAGGCCGCCAGGTGACACCGGGGAGCTGTTTTTT.

The chain has TRBV6-1 and TRBJ1-6, with TRBD1 as a possible D gene (6 bases). The V end lost 7 bases, the J end lost 6 bases, and 13 bases lay between the germline ends. The length of the CDR3 is 14 residues. CDR1 is MNHNS and CDR2 is SASEGT in the germline V gene. CDR3 sequence: CASTSGATNSPLHF. The CDR3 nucleotides read TGTGCCAGCACCTCGGGGGCCACTAATTCACCCCTCCACTTT.

This rearrangement joins TRBV18 to TRBJ1-1; no clear D. Germline CDR1 reads KGHSH; CDR2 reads LQKENI. V was trimmed by 2 bases and J by 6 bases, leaving 10 bases between them. The CDR3 runs 13 residues. The CDR3 spells CASSPVRGPEAFF. The CDR3 coding sequence is TGTGCCAGCTCACCAGTAAGAGGGCCTGAAGCTTTCTTT.

In regard to this clone: Its ends do not fully match the called genes, so a read error is possible. This sequence joins TRBV10-3 and TRBJ2-7; 10 bases line up with TRBD2. The CDR3 runs 15 residues. Per the germline V gene, CDR1 is ENHRY and CDR2 is SYGVKD. CDR3 coding DNA: TGTGCCAGCAGTGAAACTAGCGGGGACTCCTACGAGCAGTACTTC. Translated: CASSETSGDSYEQYF.

This clone appeared once. The J gene is TRBJ2-6, the V gene TRBV4-3, with D unclear. The CDR3 length is 16 residues. Deletions cut 0 bases from V and 1 base from J, with 7 bases between. Germline V gene sequence: CDR1 LGHNA, CDR2 YSLEER. The CDR3 nucleotides read TGCGCCAGCAGCCAAGACGTCGGATCTGGGGCCAACGTCCTGACTTTC. This encodes CASSQDVGSGANVLTF.

The gene calls are TRBV5-1 and TRBJ2-7, with D uncertain. The V end lost 0 bases, the J end lost 1 base, and 11 bases lay between the germline ends. The length of the CDR3 is 15 residues. Germline CDR1 is SGHRS and CDR2 is YFSETQ. CDR3 in amino acids: CASSLGGSFSYEQYF. CDR3 in DNA: TGCGCCAGCAGCTTGGGTGGCAGCTTTTCCTACGAGCAGTACTTC. Using reference TRBV5-1 and TRBJ2-7 for the parts outside the CDR3, the full variable domain is KAGVTQTPRYLIKTRGQQVTLSCSPISGHRSVSWYQQTPGQGLQFLFEYFSETQRNKGNFPGRFSGRQFSNSRSEMNVSTLELGDSALYLCASSLGGSFSYEQYFGPGTRLTVT.

The V gene is TRBV6-1, the J gene TRBJ1-2, with 12 positions matching TRBD1. Trimming took 3 bases from V and 4 from J; bases not matched to a gene: 3. Germline V CDR1 and CDR2: MNHNS, SASEGT. The CDR3 has 15 amino acids. In DNA, the CDR3 is TGTGCCAGCAGTGAGGGACAGGGGGCGCGCTATGGCTACACCTTC. Amino acid sequence: CASSEGQGARYGYTF.

This clone was detected only a few times. The chain employs TRBV10-2 and TRBJ2-7, with D unclear. The germline gives CDR1 WSHSY, CDR2 SAAADI. This CDR3 contains 13 residues. V was shortened by 6 bases and J by 3 bases, with 12 bases between the two germline ends. In DNA form, the CDR3 reads TGCGCCAGCAGGGACGGCTCACGCTACGAGCAGTACTTC. It translates to CASRDGSRYEQYF.

The CDR3 is CASSPPGVADQPQHF. CDR3 bases: TGTGCCAGCTCACCCCCCGGAGTGGCCGATCAGCCCCAGCATTTT. The chain carries TRBV18 and TRBJ1-5, with D uncertain. CDR1 is KGHSH and CDR2 is LQKENI in the germline V gene. The CDR3 extends over 15 amino acids. The germline V and J ends were trimmed by 3 bases and 5 bases, with 14 bases remaining between them.

The chain uses TRBV9 and TRBJ1-3; D is undetermined. The CDR3 consists of 16 residues. Trimming took 4 bases from V and 0 from J, leaving 14 bases between them. The germline gives CDR1 SGDLS, CDR2 YYNGEE. The CDR3 loop reads CASSPPSGRSGNTIYF. CDR3 coding DNA: TGTGCCAGCAGCCCTCCCTCCGGACGCTCTGGAAACACCATATATTTT.

J is TRBJ1-1 and V is TRBV14, with TRBD1 matching over 8 bases. Per the germline V gene, CDR1 is SGHDN and CDR2 is FVKESK. After removal of 4 bases from V and 3 bases from J, the junction contained 7 bases not matched to a gene. The CDR3 is 15 residues long. The CDR3 region is CASSPLMGQDTEAFF. Written as DNA, the CDR3 is TGTGCCAGCAGCCCCCTCATGGGACAGGACACTGAAGCTTTCTTT.